This T cell receptor (beta chain) was identified during a study of blood T cell repertoires in COVID-19 (dated by TCRdb to about 2020). In the study overall: The collaborator samples originated in the United States, Italy and Spain and spanned the acute and convalescent phases of COVID-19. The material from the prospective study consisted of cDNA or gDNA derived from T cells, B-cell-depleted T cells, or PBMCs. Deeply sampled blood TCRbeta repertoires from subjects exposed to, actively infected with, or recovered from COVID-19 were included in the dataset. A freely available public database, intended as a resource for researchers studying the immune response to SARS-CoV-2, is where the repertoires were released. Samples came from the ongoing ImmuneRACE study (first 160 participants) plus 1,254 subjects from 6 global collaborators. The sample metadata nearly always contained a de-identified subject ID, COVID-19 status, age in years and sex. Where available, HLA class I and class II types were taken from metadata supplied by the sample provider and were not determined by assay-based typing.

The immunoSEQ Assay, a bias-controlled multiplex PCR, was used to amplify TCRbeta CDR3 regions from genomic DNA. The authors' pipeline ran thus. The number of nucleated cells in each sample was estimated by amplification of reference gene primers within the assay. Sequence reads were collapsed and filtered to measure the absolute abundance of every unique TCRbeta CDR3 rearrangement. Productive Simpson clonality was computed per sample as the square root of Simpson's diversity index over productive rearrangements. Entries here come from immuneACCESS through TCRdb and include only in-frame sequences with V and J called. Some clones fail to appear in such tables; in the studies checked, an unresolved V gene covers under half of the shortfall, and the cause of the remainder is unknown. V, J and clone size were drawn from that table, and D and trimming were deduced from the DNA. In all, the sample holds 300,000 to 400,000 clones, and more than 75% of those were seen once. The top ten constitute 1.2% of the sample.

Based on the germline V gene, the CDR1 and CDR2 sequences are SGHAT and FQNNGV. The germline ends are 10 bases apart after V is trimmed by 4 bases and J by 0 bases. Including cysteine and phenylalanine, the CDR3 has 15 amino acids. Only the CDR3 DNA stays, 45 bases, in frame from base 1. Participants in the prospective study were enrolled through a virtual design, were aged about 18 to 89 years, and lived in approximately 25 United States geographic areas. Cohort assignment in the prospective study relied on participant-reported clinical history from a screening survey and a study questionnaire. Recovered participants in ImmuneRACE Cohort 3 were defined by two consecutive negative NP/OP PCR tests, clearance by a healthcare professional, or resolution of symptoms. In the prospective study, whole blood, serum and a nasopharyngeal or oropharyngeal swab were collected from each participant by mobile phlebotomists. Participants in the prospective study had the option to provide additional blood draws and questionnaires over an approximately 2-month period. Prospective study blood samples were shipped either frozen or at room temperature before DNA extraction.

Overall study outcomes, separate from this receptor: How much clinical and demographic metadata was included differed by source and by participant, and the metadata was provided uncurated.

To note about this clone: The specificity of this receptor is unknown. Qualities for individual bases were not recorded, and no much larger clone is one base off.

Material for sequencing was PBMCs or T cells enriched from blood (not recorded which). This TCR came from a woman aged 18-29 years who had recovered from COVID-19. This chain is built from TRBV11-2 and TRBJ2-1; confidence is insufficient to name the D gene. The CDR3 protein is CASSSDSNSYNEQFF. The bases read TGTGCCAGCAGCTCCGACTCCAACTCCTACAATGAGCAGTTCTTC.